Below, one T cell receptor beta chain is given with its context. Per the study methods: Nucleated cell counts were estimated from reference gene primer amplification. Sequencing used immunoSEQ multiplex PCR; TCRdb keeps in-frame clones, though not all of them. V and J calls and clone size follow that table, whereas D and trimming were derived from the DNA. This sample has 450,000 to 500,000 clones, with 75% to 90% found just once. The sample originates from a study of blood T cell repertoires in COVID-19. Study in general: In each case, the material was cDNA or gDNA derived from T cells, B-cell-depleted T cells, or PBMCs.

Individuals aged about 18 to 90 years were recruited from approximately 22 US areas. Two negative PCRs, clearance, or symptom resolution characterized the recovered Cohort 3 donors. This CDR3 has 14 amino acids. V trimming: 7 bases; J trimming: 5 bases; junction bases outside the gene matches: 7. CDR1 SNHLY and CDR2 FYNNEI come from the germline V gene. Sequencing was carried out using PBMCs or T cells enriched from blood (not recorded which). The clonotype comes from a woman aged 60-75 years who had recovered from COVID-19. V usage is TRBV2 and J usage is TRBJ2-3; TRBD1 agrees at 9 bases. CDR3 in amino acids: CASKVTGGKDTQYF. The CDR3 nucleotides are TGTGCCAGCAAGGTGACAGGGGGGAAAGATACGCAGTATTTT.